The 9 T cell receptor beta chains below all came from one sample that was sequenced in a study of tumor and adjacent non-tumor tissue in lung cancer. A modified ARM-PCR protocol with three rounds of nested PCR amplified TCRbeta. TCRdb re-called the multiplex PCR reads through MiXCR, storing one row per CDR3 protein. Of 69,000 or so distinct CDR3 sequences in the sample, roughly 73% were seen once. The template was RNA from unsorted bulk tissue. The specimen was lung tumor tissue. Receptors were obtained from a man aged 55-75 years with non-small cell lung cancer.

Turning to this clonotype: An end of the junction differs from the germline gene, which may be a read error. The J gene is TRBJ2-5, the V gene TRBV5-4; D might be TRBD1 (6 bases). The CDR3 totals 13 residues. Germline lookup yields CDR1 SGHNT and CDR2 YYREEE (reference sequence). The CDR3 nucleotides read TGTGCCTGCAGCCTGGACAGAGAAGAGACCCAGTACTTC. Protein: CACSLDREETQYF.

Worth noting for this clonotype: Here the CDR3 omits its conserved ending phenylalanine or tryptophan, so a read error is the likely source. This chain uses TRBV29-1 with TRBJ2-5; D may be TRBD2 (6 bases). This CDR3 region has 14 residues. V lost 5 bases and J 7 bases, leaving 20 bases between the germline ends. Germline CDR1 is SQVTM and CDR2 is ANQGSEA. This CDR3 reads CSVSRRDLGWTQYI. The CDR3 DNA follows: TGCAGCGTTTCCCGAAGGGACTTAGGATGGACCCAGTACATC.

Worth noting for this clonotype: Sequence at one end of the junction differs from germline and may be a read error. The gene calls are TRBV5-1 and TRBJ2-3; 11 bases map to TRBD2. Germline lookup yields CDR1 SGHRS and CDR2 YFSETQ. The CDR3 consists of 15 residues. The CDR3 reads CASSQLAGGTGTQYF. In DNA form, the CDR3 reads TGCGCCAGTAGCCAGCTAGCGGGAGGCACAGGTACGCAGTATTTT.

This clonotype was observed at least ten times. The rearrangement links TRBV20-1 to TRBJ1-5; D remains ambiguous. V was clipped by 3 bases and J by 1 base, with 13 bases between them. The CDR3 extends over 15 amino acids. Looked up from germline, CDR1 is DFQATT and CDR2 is SNEGSKA (reference sequence). The CDR3 DNA reads as TGCAGTGCTAGTCGTATGGTAAGGAGCAATCAGCCCCAGCATTTT. It codes for CSASRMVRSNQPQHF.

The J gene is TRBJ2-1, the V gene TRBV20-1; D not certain. V lost 5 bases to trimming and J lost 7 bases, with 18 bases between them. The CDR3 extends over 14 amino acids. In germline, CDR1 is DFQATT, CDR2 SNEGSKA (reference sequence). Here the CDR3 reads CSAFISVGRNEQFF. CDR3 DNA: TGCAGTGCTTTCATATCGGTAGGGCGAAATGAGCAGTTCTTC.

A remark on this clonotype: At one boundary the junction diverges from the germline segment, which might be a read error. The chain links TRBV12-3 or TRBV12-4 to TRBJ2-2; D may be TRBD2 (6 bases). The CDR3 is made up of 14 amino acids. CDR3 sequence: CASSLGLAVGELLF. The CDR3 DNA reads TGTGCCAGCAGTTTGGGATTAGCGGTCGGGGAGCTGTTGTTT.

In regard to this clonotype: The germline gene is not matched at one end of the junction; a read error may be the cause. This sequence joins TRBV30 and TRBJ2-1; possibly TRBD2 for D (6 bases). The germline V gene encodes CDR1 GTSNPN and CDR2 SVGIG (reference sequence). The CDR3 has 14 residues. CDR3 protein: CVWTGEQYNNEQFF. CDR3 bases: TGTGTCTGGACGGGGGAACAGTATAACAATGAGCAGTTCTTC.

This clonotype was counted ten times or more. V and J are TRBV28 and TRBJ2-7; 12 bases map to TRBD2. The CDR3 runs to 19 residues. Trimming at V came to 5 bases and at J to 0 bases, leaving 14 bases not matched to a gene. Per the germline V gene, CDR1 is MDHEN and CDR2 is SYDVKM. The CDR3 nucleotides are TGTGCCAGCAGTCCCTATGGGCCGACTAGCGGGAGTTACTCCTACGAGCAGTACTTC. It encodes CASSPYGPTSGSYSYEQYF.

As regards this clonotype: A junction end diverges from the germline sequence, so it may reflect a read error. The chain employs TRBV6-5 and TRBJ1-1; weak D call: TRBD1 (6 bases). The germline V gene has CDR1 MNHEY and CDR2 SVGAGI. There are 15 residues in the CDR3. The DNA for the CDR3 is TGTGCCAGCAGTTATTCCCGCAGGGGTAGGGCTGATGCTTTCTTT. It yields the protein CASSYSRRGRADAFF.